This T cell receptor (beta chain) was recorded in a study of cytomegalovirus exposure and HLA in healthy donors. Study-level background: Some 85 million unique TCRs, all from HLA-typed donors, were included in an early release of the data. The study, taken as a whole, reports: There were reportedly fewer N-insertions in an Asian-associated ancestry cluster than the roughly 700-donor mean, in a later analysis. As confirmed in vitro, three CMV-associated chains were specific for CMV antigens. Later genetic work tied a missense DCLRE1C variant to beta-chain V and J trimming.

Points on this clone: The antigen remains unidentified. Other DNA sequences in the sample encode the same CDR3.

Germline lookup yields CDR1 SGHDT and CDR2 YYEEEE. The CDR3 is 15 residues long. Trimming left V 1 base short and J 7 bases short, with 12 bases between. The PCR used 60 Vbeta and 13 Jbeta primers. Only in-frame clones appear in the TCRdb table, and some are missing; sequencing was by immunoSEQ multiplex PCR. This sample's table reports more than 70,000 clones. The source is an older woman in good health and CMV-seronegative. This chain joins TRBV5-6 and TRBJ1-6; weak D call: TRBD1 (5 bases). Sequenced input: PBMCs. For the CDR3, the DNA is TGTGCCAGCAGCTTGTCAGGGATCGTCAATTCACCCCTCCACTTT. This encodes CASSLSGIVNSPLHF. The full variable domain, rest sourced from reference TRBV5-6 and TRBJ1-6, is DAGVTQSPTHLIKTRGQQVTLRCSPKSGHDTVSWYQQALGQGPQFIFQYYEEEERQRGNFPDRFSGHQFPNYSSELNVNALLLGDSALYLCASSLSGIVNSPLHFGNGTRLTVT.